This T cell receptor (beta chain) was obtained from a study of Ad26.COV2.S vaccination and SARS-CoV-2 variants. The CDR3 loop spans 13 amino acids. V gave up 3 bases and J gave up 5 bases, with 10 bases separating them. The data were produced by immunoSEQ multiplex PCR, yet TCRdb's version contains in-frame clones alone and is incomplete. The sample lists roughly 700,000 clones, around 90% occurring once. The treatment: some 19 received Ad26.COV2.S at low or high dose, single or two shots; several received placebo; per-sample allocation not given. It was on day 63 after the first vaccine or placebo injection that samples were taken. Vaccination employed an Ad26 vector expressing the Wuhan-strain SARS-CoV-2 spike. A word on this clone: Antigen specificity is unknown.

Study-wide points: Participants given vaccine showed non-spike TCR breadth similar to that of placebo recipients.

The specimen was peripheral blood, collected in a trial of Ad26.COV2.S vaccine versus placebo. The V and J genes are TRBV12-3 or TRBV12-4 and TRBJ2-5, with D tentatively TRBD1 or TRBD2 (5 bases each). The TCR originated in a person aged 18-60 years who received the Ad26.COV2.S COVID-19 vaccine or a placebo. CDR3 DNA sequence: TGTGCCAGCAGTTTCGGGGCTGCGGAGACCCAGTACTTC. The encoded protein is CASSFGAAETQYF.